Shown below are 6 T cell receptor beta chains from a single sample sequenced in a study of Tregs in tolerant kidney transplant recipients (dated by TCRdb to about 2019). Library prep was done by the immunoSEQ multiplex PCR assay. TCRdb mirrors the immuneACCESS table, restricted to in-frame sequences. Some clones are absent from its copies; in checked studies, under half trace to an unresolved V gene, and the reason for the others is unknown. The sample includes approximately 47,000 clones, with roughly nine tenths observed a single time. The ten largest clones add up to 15% to 17% of the sample. The transplants used related donors along with nonmyeloablative bone marrow transplantation, and in the human trials mixed chimerism was transient. The specimen comprised CD8+ T cells from blood (PBMCs), sampled 12 months after the transplant. Receptors originate from a human patient who received a combined kidney and bone marrow transplant. Once a transplant has taken place, some T cells may be donor derived.

This chain uses TRBV28 with TRBJ2-2, with TRBD1 identical over 12 bases. This CDR3 is 17 amino acids long. V lost 5 bases to trimming and J lost 4 bases; unmatched junction nucleotides: 8. The V gene's germline CDR1 is MDHEN and CDR2 SYDVKM. The chain's CDR3 is CASSQRDRGPGTGELFF. CDR3 bases: TGTGCCAGCAGTCAACGGGACAGGGGGCCGGGCACCGGGGAGCTGTTTTTT.

This CDR3 reads CASSETVTTEAFF. The CDR3 DNA follows: TGTGCCAGCAGCGAGACAGTGACCACTGAAGCTTTCTTT. The rearrangement uses TRBV9 and TRBJ1-1; D possibly corresponds to TRBD1 (5 bases). Germline-derived CDR1 and CDR2 are SGDLS and YYNGEE. The V end was cut by 3 bases, the J end by 4 bases, with 10 bases between. CDR3 size: 13 residues.

The chain combines TRBV5-4 with TRBJ1-2; 10 bases are shared with TRBD1. Looked up from germline, CDR1 is SGHNT and CDR2 is YYREEE (reference sequence). The CDR3 consists of 15 residues. V shed 4 bases, J shed 6 bases, and the junction held 9 bases outside the gene matches. As DNA, the CDR3 is TGTGCCAGCAGCCTACCGGGACAGGGGAACGATGGCTACACCTTC. This translates into CASSLPGQGNDGYTF.

V and J are TRBV6-1 and TRBJ1-5; 7 nucleotides agree with TRBD1. Germline CDR1 MNHNS, CDR2 SASEGT. CDR3 length: 14 residues. J lost 7 bases, V lost 2 bases, and 5 bases had no gene match. CDR3 residues: CASSEFQGGQPQHF. Written as DNA, the CDR3 is TGTGCCAGCAGTGAATTCCAGGGGGGACAGCCCCAGCATTTT.

The genes are TRBV4-2 and TRBJ2-5; no definite D call. Germline values: CDR1 LGHNA, CDR2 YNFKEQ. The CDR3 has 14 amino acids. The V end lost 4 bases, the J end lost 4 bases, and 13 bases lay between the germline ends. CDR3 DNA: TGTGCCAGCAGCCGAGTCACCTTTGGAGAGACCCAGTACTTC. Translated, it gives CASSRVTFGETQYF.

The rearrangement links TRBV7-9 to TRBJ1-2, with D possibly being TRBD1 (5 bases). Trimming left V 6 bases short and J 2 bases short, with 13 bases between. There are 14 residues in the CDR3. The germline gives CDR1 SEHNR, CDR2 FQNEAQ (reference sequence). The CDR3 sequence: CASSLSGLNYGYTF. DNA for the CDR3: TGTGCCAGCAGTTTATCAGGGTTAAACTATGGCTACACCTTC.